These 23 T cell receptor beta chains were all obtained from the same sample, sequenced in a study of T cell responses to AZD1222 COVID-19 vaccine. This table comes from immunoSEQ multiplex PCR, and its TCRdb copy is limited to in-frame clones, with some not included. The sample has roughly 130,000 clones; 88% are singletons. The material was peripheral blood, obtained on day 0 of MenACWY control vaccination. Source of these receptors: an adult in good health.

The V and J genes are TRBV28 and TRBJ2-7; D is perhaps TRBD2 (6 bases). CDR1 is MDHEN and CDR2 is SYDVKM in the germline V gene. Between the trimmed V and J ends, which lost 8 bases and 3 bases, there was a span of 17 bases. CDR3 length: 14 residues. The CDR3 loop reads CASQEGTLYYEQYF. CDR3 coding DNA: TGTGCCAGCCAGGAGGGGACTCTCTACTACGAGCAGTACTTC.

The chain links TRBV4-2 to TRBJ1-1; D not resolved. The V end was cut by 0 bases, the J end by 10 bases, with 12 bases between. The CDR3 contains 13 residues. Germline values: CDR1 LGHNA, CDR2 YNFKEQ. The DNA of the CDR3 is TGTGCCAGCAGCCAAGATTTAAGTGCCGCAGCTTTCTTT. Its translation is CASSQDLSAAAFF.

The chain uses TRBV28 and TRBJ1-1, with unresolved D. Germline-derived CDR1 and CDR2 are MDHEN and SYDVKM. The V end lost 3 bases, the J end lost 1 base, and 3 bases lay between the germline ends. The CDR3 contains 12 residues. CDR3 nucleotide sequence: TGTGCCAGCAGTTTTGCGAACACTGAAGCTTTCTTT. Encoded protein: CASSFANTEAFF.

This chain uses TRBV28 with TRBJ1-5; 10 positions match TRBD1. CDR3 length: 14 residues. The ends lost 6 bases at V and 7 bases at J; junction bases unmatched: 6. The germline gives CDR1 MDHEN, CDR2 SYDVKM. CDR3 in amino acids: CASRGTGAVQPQHF. The DNA of the CDR3 is TGTGCCAGCAGGGGGACAGGGGCGGTCCAGCCCCAGCATTTT.

This clone was seen once. The J gene is TRBJ2-1, the V gene TRBV24-1; the D call may be TRBD1 or TRBD2 (7 bases each). V dropped 3 bases and J dropped 7 bases, with 15 bases sitting between them. Germline V gene lookup returns CDR1 KGHDR and CDR2 SFDVKD. The CDR3 totals 15 residues. CDR3 nucleotide sequence: TGTGCCACCAGTGATCCAGGTCAGGGGGGGAATGAGCAGTTCTTC. Amino acid sequence: CATSDPGQGGNEQFF.

This clone was counted only a few times. The chain joins TRBV30 to TRBJ1-3; D call uncertain. V was cut by 3 bases and J by 0 bases, with 9 bases left in between. The CDR3 length is 14 residues. From germline, CDR1 is GTSNPN and CDR2 SVGIG (reference sequence). The CDR3 bases are TGTGCCTGGAGGACTCTGAGCTCTGGAAACACCATATATTTT. This translates into CAWRTLSSGNTIYF.

The gene calls are TRBV6-5 and TRBJ2-5; D possibly corresponds to TRBD2 (7 bases). The CDR3 extends over 13 amino acids. CDR1 MNHEY and CDR2 SVGAGI come from the germline V gene. V shed 11 bases and J shed 4 bases, with 17 bases lying between them. CDR3 DNA: TGTGCCCTCTCGGGGGGCCTTGGAGAGACCCAGTACTTC. Translation gives CALSGGLGETQYF.

V and J are TRBV2 and TRBJ1-4; D is possibly TRBD1 (6 bases). Trimming left V 5 bases short and J 2 bases short, with 15 bases between. From germline, CDR1 is SNHLY and CDR2 FYNNEI. The CDR3 is made up of 16 amino acids. CDR3 sequence (DNA): TGTGCCAGCAGTTTCAGGGGTGAAGGGACTAATGAAAAACTGTTTTTT. It is translated as CASSFRGEGTNEKLFF.

This chain links TRBV2 with TRBJ1-1; D perhaps matches TRBD1 (5 bases). CDR3 size: 13 residues. Germline-derived CDR1 and CDR2 are SNHLY and FYNNEI. Trimming shortened V by 4 bases and J by 3 bases, and 9 bases separated the two germline ends. CDR3 loop: CASSVGGDTEAFF. The CDR3 DNA is TGTGCCAGCAGTGTGGGGGGGGACACTGAAGCTTTCTTT. The full variable domain, with the rest looked up from reference TRBV2 and TRBJ1-1, is EPEVTQTPSHQVTQMGQEVILRCVPISNHLYFYWYRQILGQKVEFLVSFYNNEISEKSEIFDDQFSVERPDGSNFTLKIRSTKLEDSAMYFCASSVGGDTEAFFGQGTRLTVV.

A single count supports this clone. CDR3 amino acids: CASSPGLSDNQPQHF. In DNA form, the CDR3 reads TGTGCCAGCAGTCCGGGCCTTTCCGACAATCAGCCCCAGCATTTT. The chain joins TRBV6-5 to TRBJ1-5, with D uncertain. V gave up 5 bases and J gave up 3 bases, with 14 bases separating them. This CDR3 region has 15 residues. Looked up from germline, CDR1 is MNHEY and CDR2 is SVGAGI.

The chain combines TRBV5-6 with TRBJ2-2, with D possibly called TRBD1 or TRBD2 (6 bases each). The CDR3 loop spans 16 amino acids. V lost 4 bases and J 0 bases, leaving 13 bases between the germline ends. The V gene's germline CDR1 is SGHDT and CDR2 YYEEEE. CDR3 nucleotide sequence: TGTGCCAGCAGCGTCCTAGGGGGGCCGAACACCGGGGAGCTGTTTTTT. Residues: CASSVLGGPNTGELFF.

The CDR3 DNA reads TGTGCCAGCAGCCAAGAAATGAAGGTCACAGATACGCAGTATTTT. Protein: CASSQEMKVTDTQYF. The chain combines TRBV3-1 (or the pseudogene TRBV3-2) with TRBJ2-3; D is unresolved. The CDR3 is 15 residues long. Per the germline V gene, CDR1 is LGHDT and CDR2 is YNNKEL (reference sequence). Trimming pared 0 bases from V and 2 bases from J, leaving 9 bases between.

This sequence joins TRBV27 and TRBJ1-5, with 7 bases matching TRBD1. CDR3 length: 13 amino acids. The V gene end was trimmed by 8 bases and the J gene end by 10 bases; junction bases not matched to a gene: 11. The V gene's germline CDR1 is MNHEY and CDR2 SMNVEV (reference sequence). CDR3 loop: CASAGTAESPQHF. The CDR3 DNA sequence: TGTGCCAGCGCCGGGACAGCAGAATCTCCCCAGCATTTT.

The chain is built from TRBV25-1 and TRBJ2-3; D tentatively fits TRBD1 or TRBD2 (7 bases each). Per germline, CDR1 MGHDK and CDR2 SYGVNS. V dropped 4 bases and J dropped 3 bases, with 23 bases sitting between them. The CDR3 totals 18 residues. CDR3: CASSAVPGRGQGTDTQYF. DNA of the CDR3: TGTGCCAGCAGTGCCGTCCCAGGGAGGGGGCAAGGGACAGATACGCAGTATTTT.

J is TRBJ2-7 and V is TRBV19, with D possibly TRBD2 on 5 matching bases. The CDR3 is 14 amino acids. CDR1 is LNHDA, CDR2 SQIVND, per germline (reference sequence). V was shortened by 3 bases and J by 2 bases, with 11 bases between the two germline ends. The DNA for the CDR3 is TGTGCCAGTAGTATTGATGGAGGAGCCTACGAGCAGTACTTC. Its translation: CASSIDGGAYEQYF. Supplemented by reference TRBV19 and TRBJ2-7, the full variable domain reads DGGITQSPKYLFRKEGQNVTLSCEQNLNHDAMYWYRQDPGQGLRLIYYSQIVNDFQKGDIAEGYSVSREKKESFPLTVTSAQKNPTAFYLCASSIDGGAYEQYFGPGTRLTVT.

The genes are TRBV24-1 and TRBJ1-2, with 9 bases that match TRBD1. Germline V gives CDR1 KGHDR, CDR2 SFDVKD. The CDR3 is made up of 13 amino acids. V gave up 9 bases and J gave up 6 bases; unmatched junction bases: 7. The CDR3: CATSGTGIDGYTF. In DNA, the CDR3 is TGTGCCACCTCCGGGACAGGGATCGATGGCTACACCTTC.

V usage is TRBV6-5 and J usage is TRBJ1-1, with TRBD1 matching 9 bases. The CDR3 spans 16 residues. The trim removed 4 bases at V and 9 bases at J, leaving 15 bases unmatched. Germline CDR1 reads MNHEY; CDR2 reads SVGAGI. The CDR3 region is CASSSHSGQGTPQAFF. CDR3 coding DNA: TGTGCCAGCAGTTCCCACTCTGGACAGGGGACTCCCCAAGCTTTCTTT.

The rearrangement joins TRBV30 to TRBJ2-7, with a weak D call TRBD1 (6 bases). The CDR3 is made up of 15 amino acids. V was pared by 2 bases and J by 7 bases, with 21 bases between. Germline CDR1 and CDR2: GTSNPN and SVGIG (reference sequence). CDR3 coding DNA: TGTGCCTGGAGTCTTGGTCTCTTACAGGGCACGGAGCAGTACTTC. Translating gives CAWSLGLLQGTEQYF.

The V and J genes are TRBV27 and TRBJ1-6, with D unresolved. Deletions cut 7 bases from V and 7 bases from J, with 8 bases between. CDR1 is MNHEY and CDR2 is SMNVEV in the germline V gene (reference sequence). This CDR3 has 12 amino acids. CDR3 nucleotides: TGTGCCAGCAAAGATAGAAATTCACCCCTCCACTTT. Protein product: CASKDRNSPLHF.

This chain joins TRBV25-1 and TRBJ2-3; no clear D. Trimming left V 7 bases short and J 7 bases short, with 18 bases between. This CDR3 has 14 residues. Germline assignment: CDR1 MGHDK and CDR2 SYGVNS. The CDR3 spells CASTNTDKGNTQYF. The CDR3 coding sequence is TGTGCCAGCACTAACACCGATAAGGGTAATACGCAGTATTTT.

V usage is TRBV5-1 and J usage is TRBJ1-1; 9 bases are a match to TRBD1. The CDR3 spans 15 residues. Germline V gene data show CDR1 as SGHRS and CDR2 as YFSETQ. V trimming: 4 bases; J trimming: 6 bases; junction bases outside the gene matches: 10. CDR3 in amino acids: CASSPETGGYAEAFF. As DNA, the CDR3 is TGCGCCAGCAGCCCAGAGACAGGGGGGTACGCTGAAGCTTTCTTT.

The V gene is TRBV4-1, the J gene TRBJ2-3, with D maybe TRBD1 (6 bases). Germline V gives CDR1 MGHRA, CDR2 YSYEKL. V was cut by 0 bases and J by 5 bases, with 15 bases left in between. This CDR3 is 16 amino acids long. The CDR3 DNA sequence: TGCGCCAGCAGCCAAGATGGAATAGGGACACAAGATACGCAGTATTTT. This encodes CASSQDGIGTQDTQYF.

This chain links TRBV18 with TRBJ2-7, with D maybe TRBD1 (7 bases). V was clipped by 4 bases and J by 5 bases, with 21 bases between them. The CDR3 loop spans 16 amino acids. Germline V gene lookup returns CDR1 KGHSH and CDR2 LQKENI. The CDR3 sequence: CASSQTLATGPHEQYF. The CDR3 DNA reads TGTGCCAGCTCACAAACTCTAGCGACAGGGCCCCACGAGCAGTACTTC.